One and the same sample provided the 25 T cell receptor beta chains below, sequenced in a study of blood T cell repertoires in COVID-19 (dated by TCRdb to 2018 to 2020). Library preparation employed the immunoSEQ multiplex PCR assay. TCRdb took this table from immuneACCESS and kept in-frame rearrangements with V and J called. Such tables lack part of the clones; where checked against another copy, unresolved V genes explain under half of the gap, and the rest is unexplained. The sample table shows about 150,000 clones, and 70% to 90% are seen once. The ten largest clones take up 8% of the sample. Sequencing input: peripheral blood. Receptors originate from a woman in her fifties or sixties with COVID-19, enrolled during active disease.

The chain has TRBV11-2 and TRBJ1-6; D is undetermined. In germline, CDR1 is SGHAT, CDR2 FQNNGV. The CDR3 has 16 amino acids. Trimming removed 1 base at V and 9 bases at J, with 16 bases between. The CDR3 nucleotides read TGTGCCAGCAGCTTAGGAAGGCCCGGGTCTGTTTCACCCCTCCACTTT. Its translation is CASSLGRPGSVSPLHF.

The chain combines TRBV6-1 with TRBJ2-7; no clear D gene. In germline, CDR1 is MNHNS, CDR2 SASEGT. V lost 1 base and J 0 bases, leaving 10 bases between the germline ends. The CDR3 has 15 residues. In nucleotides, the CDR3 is TGTGCCAGCAGTGAAGAACCCCAGTACTCCTACGAGCAGTACTTC. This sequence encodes CASSEEPQYSYEQYF.

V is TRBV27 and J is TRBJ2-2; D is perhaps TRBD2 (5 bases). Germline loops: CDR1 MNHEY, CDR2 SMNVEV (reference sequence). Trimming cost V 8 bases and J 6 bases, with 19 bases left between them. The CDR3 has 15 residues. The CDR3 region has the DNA TGTGCCAGCGGGTGGACTTCTCAAGTCCCCGGGGAGCTGTTTTTT. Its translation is CASGWTSQVPGELFF.

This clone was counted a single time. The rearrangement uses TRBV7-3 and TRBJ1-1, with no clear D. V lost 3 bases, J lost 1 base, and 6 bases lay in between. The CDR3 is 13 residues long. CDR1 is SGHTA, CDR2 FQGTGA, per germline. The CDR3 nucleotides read TGTGCCAGCAGCTTCCGAGGGAACACTGAAGCTTTCTTT. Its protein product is CASSFRGNTEAFF.

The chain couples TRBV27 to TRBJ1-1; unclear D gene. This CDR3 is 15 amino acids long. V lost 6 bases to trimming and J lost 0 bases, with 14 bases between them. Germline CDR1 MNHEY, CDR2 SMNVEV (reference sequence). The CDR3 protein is CASSPPEGLNTEAFF. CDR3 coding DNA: TGTGCCAGCAGCCCCCCTGAGGGATTGAACACTGAAGCTTTCTTT.

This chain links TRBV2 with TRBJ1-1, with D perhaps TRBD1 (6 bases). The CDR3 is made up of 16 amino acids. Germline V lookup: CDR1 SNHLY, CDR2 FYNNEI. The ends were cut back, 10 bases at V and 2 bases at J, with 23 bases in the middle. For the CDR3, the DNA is TGTGCCACCCTAGGTAGGGGGTTTATACTTAACACTGAAGCTTTCTTT. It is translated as CATLGRGFILNTEAFF.

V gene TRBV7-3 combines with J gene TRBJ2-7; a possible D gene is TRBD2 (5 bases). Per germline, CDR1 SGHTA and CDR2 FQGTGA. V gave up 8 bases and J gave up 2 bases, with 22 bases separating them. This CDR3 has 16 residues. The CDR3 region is CASPWHGSYLPYEQYF. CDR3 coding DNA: TGTGCCAGCCCGTGGCATGGGAGCTATTTACCCTACGAGCAGTACTTC.

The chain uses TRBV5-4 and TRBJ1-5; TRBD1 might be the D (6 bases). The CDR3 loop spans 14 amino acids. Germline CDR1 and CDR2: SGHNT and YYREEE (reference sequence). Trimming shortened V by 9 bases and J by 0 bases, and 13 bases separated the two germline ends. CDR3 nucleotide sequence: TGTGCCATTGGGAACAGGGATAGCAATCAGCCCCAGCATTTT. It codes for CAIGNRDSNQPQHF.

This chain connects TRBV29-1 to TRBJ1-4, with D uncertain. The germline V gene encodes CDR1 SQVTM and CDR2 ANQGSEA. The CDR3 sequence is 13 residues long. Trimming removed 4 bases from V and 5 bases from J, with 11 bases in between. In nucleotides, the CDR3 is TGCAGCGTTGGGGCGGACTGGAATGAAAAACTGTTTTTT. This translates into CSVGADWNEKLFF.

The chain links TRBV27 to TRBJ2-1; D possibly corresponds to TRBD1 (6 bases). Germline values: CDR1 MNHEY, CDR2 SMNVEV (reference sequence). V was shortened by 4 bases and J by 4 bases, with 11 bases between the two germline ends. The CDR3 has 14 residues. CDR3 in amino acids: CASSSVDSYNEQFF. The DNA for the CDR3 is TGTGCCAGCAGTTCAGTGGACAGTTACAATGAGCAGTTCTTC.

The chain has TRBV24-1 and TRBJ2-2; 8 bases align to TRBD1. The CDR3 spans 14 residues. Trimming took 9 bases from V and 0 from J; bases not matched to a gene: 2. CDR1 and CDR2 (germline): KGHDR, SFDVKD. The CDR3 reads CATEDRANTGELFF. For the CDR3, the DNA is TGTGCCACCGAGGACAGGGCGAACACCGGGGAGCTGTTTTTT.

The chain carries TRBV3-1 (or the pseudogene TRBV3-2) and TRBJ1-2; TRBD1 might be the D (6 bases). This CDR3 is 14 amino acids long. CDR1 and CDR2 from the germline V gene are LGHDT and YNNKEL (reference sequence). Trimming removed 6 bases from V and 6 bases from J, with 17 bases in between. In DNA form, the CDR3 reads TGTGCCAGCAGACTCAGGGGAGAAGGGGATGGCTACACCTTC. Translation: CASRLRGEGDGYTF.

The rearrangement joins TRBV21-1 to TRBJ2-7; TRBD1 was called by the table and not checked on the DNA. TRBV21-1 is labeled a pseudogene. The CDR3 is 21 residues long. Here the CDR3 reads CASSIGSWTSGAKEYYDEQYF. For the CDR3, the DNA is TGTGCCAGCAGCATTGGCTCTTGGACTTCAGGGGCTAAGGAGTACTACGACGAGCAGTACTTC.

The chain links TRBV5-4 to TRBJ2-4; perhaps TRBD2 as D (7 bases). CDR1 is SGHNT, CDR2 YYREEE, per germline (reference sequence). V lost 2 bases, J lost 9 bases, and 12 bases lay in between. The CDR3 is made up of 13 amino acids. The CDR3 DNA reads TGTGCCAGCAGCTTTGGGGGGGCGGGCATTCAGTACTTC. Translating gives CASSFGGAGIQYF.

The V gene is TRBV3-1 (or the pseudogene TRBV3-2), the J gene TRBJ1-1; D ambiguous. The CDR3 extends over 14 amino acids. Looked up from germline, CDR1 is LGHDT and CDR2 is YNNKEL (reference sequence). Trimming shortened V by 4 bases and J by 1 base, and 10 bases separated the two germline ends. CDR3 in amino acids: CASSPWGGNTEAFF. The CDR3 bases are TGTGCCAGCAGCCCCTGGGGAGGGAACACTGAAGCTTTCTTT.

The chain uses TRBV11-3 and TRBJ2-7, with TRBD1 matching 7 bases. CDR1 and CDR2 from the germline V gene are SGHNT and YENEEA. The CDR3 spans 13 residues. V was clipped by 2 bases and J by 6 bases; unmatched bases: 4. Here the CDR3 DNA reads TGTGCCAGCAGCTTAACGACAGGGATCGAGCAGTACTTC. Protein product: CASSLTTGIEQYF.

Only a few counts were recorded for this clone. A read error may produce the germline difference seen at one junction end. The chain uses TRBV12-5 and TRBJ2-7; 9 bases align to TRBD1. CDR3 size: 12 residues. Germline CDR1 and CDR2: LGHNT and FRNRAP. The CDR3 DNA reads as TGTGCTAGTGGTCTTGCCGGACAGGGGCGAGACTTC. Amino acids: CASGLAGQGRDF.

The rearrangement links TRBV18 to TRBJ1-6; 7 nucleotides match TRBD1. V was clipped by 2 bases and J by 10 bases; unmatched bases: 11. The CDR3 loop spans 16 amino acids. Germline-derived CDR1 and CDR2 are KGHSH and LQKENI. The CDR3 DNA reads TGTGCCAGCTCACCAGGACAGGCGCCCATAAGGTCACCCCTCCACTTT. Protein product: CASSPGQAPIRSPLHF.

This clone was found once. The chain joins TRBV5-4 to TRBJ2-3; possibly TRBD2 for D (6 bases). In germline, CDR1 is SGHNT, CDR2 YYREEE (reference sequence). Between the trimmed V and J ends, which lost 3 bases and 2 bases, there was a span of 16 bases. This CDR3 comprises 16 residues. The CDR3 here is CASSSQSGGTTDTQYF. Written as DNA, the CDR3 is TGTGCCAGCAGCTCCCAGTCCGGGGGAACCACAGATACGCAGTATTTT.

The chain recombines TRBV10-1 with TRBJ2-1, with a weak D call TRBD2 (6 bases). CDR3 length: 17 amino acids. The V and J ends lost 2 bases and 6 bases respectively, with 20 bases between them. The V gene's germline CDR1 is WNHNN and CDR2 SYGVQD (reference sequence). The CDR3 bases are TGCGCCAGCAGTGAGATCCCGGAACCACCGCGGGGCAATGAGCAGTTCTTC. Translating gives CASSEIPEPPRGNEQFF.

CDR3 bases: TGTGCCAGCAGCGCCGGGACAGGGGCTATAGGCTACACCTTC. It encodes CASSAGTGAIGYTF. The chain uses TRBV9 and TRBJ1-2, with 10 bases lining up with TRBD1. V was clipped by 3 bases and J by 8 bases; unmatched bases: 7. Germline loops: CDR1 SGDLS, CDR2 YYNGEE. This CDR3 spans 14 amino acids.

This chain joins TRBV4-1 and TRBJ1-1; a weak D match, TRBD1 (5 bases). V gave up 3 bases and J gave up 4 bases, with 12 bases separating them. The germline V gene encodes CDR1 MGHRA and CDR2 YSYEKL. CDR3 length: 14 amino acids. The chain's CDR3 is CASSHPQGGTEAFF. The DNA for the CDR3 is TGCGCCAGCAGCCACCCTCAGGGTGGCACTGAAGCTTTCTTT.

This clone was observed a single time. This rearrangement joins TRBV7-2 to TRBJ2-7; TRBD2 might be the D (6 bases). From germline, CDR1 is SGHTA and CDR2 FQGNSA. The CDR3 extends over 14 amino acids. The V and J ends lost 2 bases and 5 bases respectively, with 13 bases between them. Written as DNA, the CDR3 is TGTGCCAGCAGCTTATTAGTGGGAGGTGACGAGCAGTACTTC. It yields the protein CASSLLVGGDEQYF.

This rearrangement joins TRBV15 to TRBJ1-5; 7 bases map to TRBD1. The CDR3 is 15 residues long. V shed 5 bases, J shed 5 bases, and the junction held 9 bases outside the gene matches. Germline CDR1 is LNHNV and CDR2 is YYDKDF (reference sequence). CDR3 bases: TGTGCCACCAGCCAAACTGGGACAGCGGATCAGCCCCAGCATTTT. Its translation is CATSQTGTADQPQHF.

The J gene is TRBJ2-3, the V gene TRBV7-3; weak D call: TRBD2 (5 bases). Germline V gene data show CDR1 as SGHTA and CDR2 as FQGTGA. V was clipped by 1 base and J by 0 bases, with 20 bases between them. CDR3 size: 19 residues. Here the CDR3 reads CASSLNPAPKRPSTDTQYF. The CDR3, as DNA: TGTGCCAGCAGCTTAAACCCCGCCCCCAAGCGGCCGAGCACAGATACGCAGTATTTT. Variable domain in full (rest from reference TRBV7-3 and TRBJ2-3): GAGVSQTPSNKVTEKGKYVELRCDPISGHTALYWYRQSLGQGPEFLIYFQGTGAADDSGLPNDRFFAVRPEGSVSTLKIQRTERGDSAVYLCASSLNPAPKRPSTDTQYFGPGTRLTVL.